This TCR beta chain derives from a study of T cells in localized non-small cell lung cancer. Method: immunoSEQ multiplex PCR; TCRdb's copy keeps in-frame clones and lacks some. The table includes under 45,000 clones, about 80% detected once. Study-level results: Patients showing higher blood T cell density tended to see longer overall survival. Turning up in adjacent lung were a median about 56 of the top 100 tumor clones. Analysis by sequencing included only one tumor region, so heterogeneity remains possible. Uninvolved adjacent lung showed higher T cell clonality than tumor.

V lost 1 base, J lost 7 bases, and 10 bases lay in between. Germline values: CDR1 SGHTA, CDR2 FQGNSA. The CDR3 has 13 amino acids. Comment on this clone: The target antigen is unknown.

The TCR sequence derives from a man between 40 and 70 years old with stage II lung adenocarcinoma. This chain connects TRBV7-2 to TRBJ1-2; no firm D call. The sample here was PBMCs, taken before any cancer treatment. The CDR3 DNA reads TGTGCCAGCAGCTTAGTCCGGTCGCCTGGCTACACCTTC. This codes for CASSLVRSPGYTF.